These T cell receptor beta chains were read from a single sample in a study of T cells in Graves' hyperthyroidism and ophthalmopathy. TCRdb processed the multiplex PCR reads anew with MiXCR; each CDR3 protein has one entry. The table shows around 300,000 distinct CDR3 sequences, with around 13% occurring only once. Sequencing was done on a sample of blood. The receptors originated from a woman aged 40 to 50 with Graves' hyperthyroidism. The CDR3 runs from the conserved cysteine through the conserved F or W. D genes are given only for firm matches. Clone size is stated in some rows and not others, as once, few, many or a class when expanded.

size,J,V,D,DNA,CDR3
many,TRBJ1-1,TRBV6-1,.,TGTACCAGCAGTAGGCGGGTCACTGAAGCTTTCTTT,CTSSRRVTEAFF
few,TRBJ2-7,TRBV3-1,TRBD1,TGTGCCAGCAGCCAAGCTTACAGGGGGGCCTACGAGCAGTACTTC,CASSQAYRGAYEQYF
few,TRBJ1-2,TRBV5-4,.,TGTGCCAGCAGCTTGGGGGCGGGAGGAGGTAGAACGTCCTATGGCTACACCTTC,CASSLGAGGGRTSYGYTF
many,TRBJ1-1,TRBV5-8,TRBD1,TGTGCCAGCAGCCTCAGGGCAGGGGGTACTGAAGCTTTCTTT,CASSLRAGGTEAFF
.,TRBJ2-5,TRBV28,TRBD1,TGTGCCAGCAGTCCTCTTACAGGGGTAGAAGAGACCCAGTACTTC,CASSPLTGVEETQYF
many,TRBJ1-1,TRBV6-1,TRBD1,TGTGCCAGCAGCAAGCAAGGGGGCGGCACTGAAGCTTTCTTT,CASSKQGGGTEAFF
many,TRBJ2-5,TRBV11-2,TRBD2,TGTGCCAGCAGCTTAGTAGCGGGAGAGACCCAGTACTTC,CASSLVAGETQYF
.,TRBJ2-7,TRBV28,TRBD2,TGTGCCAGCAGCCCAGCGGGAGGGAGACACGAGCAGTACTTC,CASSPAGGRHEQYF
.,TRBJ1-4,TRBV25-1,.,TGTGCCAGCAGTATACAGGGTGAAAAACTGTTTTTT,CASSIQGEKLFF
many,TRBJ2-5,TRBV20-1,TRBD2,TGCAGTGCTCAGTTAGTCAGCGGGAGGGCCTTTTCGAGGGAGACCCAGTACTTC,CSAQLVSGRAFSRETQYF
many,TRBJ1-1,TRBV29-1,TRBD1,TGCAGCGTCGTGACAGGGGACGTTAGGGGCACTGAAGCTTTCTTT,CSVVTGDVRGTEAFF
.,TRBJ2-1,TRBV18,.,TGTGCCAGCGCACCAGAAGGGGGGTACAATGAGCAGTTCTTC,CASAPEGGYNEQFF
many,TRBJ1-2,TRBV28,.,TGTGCCAGCAGCATACCAGAGGGGGGGAGTTACTATGGCTACACCTTC,CASSIPEGGSYYGYTF
many,TRBJ1-6,TRBV2,.,TGTGCCAGCAGTGAGGGCTCACGGGGGAATTCACCCCTCCACTTT,CASSEGSRGNSPLHF
many,TRBJ2-1,TRBV11-2,.,TGTGCCAGCAGCCTCCATGTCGACTACAATGAGCAGTTCTTC,CASSLHVDYNEQFF
many,TRBJ2-1,TRBV7-3,TRBD2,TGTGCCAGCAGCTTACTAGCGGGGAATGAGCAGTTCTTC,CASSLLAGNEQFF
.,TRBJ2-1,TRBV7-9,TRBD2,TGTGCCAGCATTCCCATCCGACTAGCGGGAGGCTCCTACAATGAGCAGTTCTTC,CASIPIRLAGGSYNEQFF
many,TRBJ2-6,TRBV6-1,.,TGTGCCAGCAGGTGGGGTGACTTGCAGAGCTCTGGGGCCAACGTCCTGACTTTC,CASRWGDLQSSGANVLTF
.,TRBJ1-5,TRBV14,.,TGTGCCAGCAGCCCCCAGGGTAATCAGCCCCAGCATTTT,CASSPQGNQPQHF
many,TRBJ2-5,TRBV20-1,TRBD2,TGCAGTGCTTCGGTAGCGGGAGGAGTAGGTGAAGAGACCCAGTACTTC,CSASVAGGVGEETQYF
once,TRBJ2-2,TRBV4-1,.,TGCGCCAGCAGCCAAGATAAGGCAGCCGGGGAGCTGTTTTTT,CASSQDKAAGELFF
many,TRBJ2-1,TRBV12-3/TRBV12-4,TRBD2,TGTGCCAGCAGTTTAAGTAGCGGGAGCCTATCCTACAATGAGCAGTTCTTC,CASSLSSGSLSYNEQFF
many,TRBJ2-1,TRBV12-3/TRBV12-4,TRBD2,TGTGCCAGCACCATATCTAGCGGGAGTAGAGATGAGCAGTTCTTC,CASTISSGSRDEQFF
many,TRBJ2-7,TRBV6-1,TRBD1,TGTGCCAGCAGTTGGGGACAGGGGGTCTCCTACGAGCAGTACTTC,CASSWGQGVSYEQYF
many,TRBJ1-5,TRBV29-1,.,TGCAGCGTTGTAGGGTCGGATACCAATCAGCCCCAGCATTTT,CSVVGSDTNQPQHF
many,TRBJ2-7,TRBV28,.,TGTGCCAGCAGTCCCCACGGGGCCGGACAGACAAGCTCCTACGAGCAGTACTTC,CASSPHGAGQTSSYEQYF
many,TRBJ2-7,TRBV10-3,TRBD2,TGTGCCATCAGTCCTAGCGGGAGGCCTTACGAGCAGTACTTC,CAISPSGRPYEQYF
few,TRBJ1-2,TRBV9,TRBD1,TGTGCCAGCAGCGTTGGGGGGACAGGGGTATTTAGCTATGGCTACACCTTC,CASSVGGTGVFSYGYTF